The source of this TCR beta chain is a study of blood T cell repertoires in COVID-19 (dated by TCRdb to 2020 to 2021). About the study as a whole: Samples covering the acute and convalescent phases of COVID-19 were provided by collaborators in the United States, Italy and Spain. The samples were drawn from two sources: the first 160 participants of the ongoing ImmuneRACE study, and fewer than 1,500 subjects contributed by 6 global collaborators. The repertoires were made available in a free public database intended to serve as a resource for research on the immune response to SARS-CoV-2. Where available, HLA class I and class II types were obtained from metadata supplied by the sample provider rather than from assay-based typing. Deeply sampled blood TCRbeta repertoires from subjects exposed to, actively infected with, or recovered from COVID-19 were included in the dataset. A de-identified subject ID, COVID-19 status, age in years and sex were almost always included in the sample metadata. The prospective study material was composed of cDNA or gDNA derived from T cells, B-cell-depleted T cells, or PBMCs.

This clone was seen more than once but under ten times. Its recognized antigen is unknown. The input lacks base qualities; no much larger clone sits a single base away. Germline trimming amounts to 4 bases on V and 9 bases on J, with 8 as the count of junction bases outside the gene matches. From the germline V gene (reference sequence), CDR1 is GTSNPN and CDR2 is SVGIG. Taken from cysteine to phenylalanine, the CDR3 has 13 residues. Left in the record is the CDR3 DNA by itself, 39 bases read in frame from the first base. Study-wide findings and limitations: Clinical and demographic metadata were provided uncurated, with the amount varying by source and participant.

TCRbeta CDR3 regions were amplified from genomic DNA using the immunoSEQ Assay, a bias-controlled multiplex PCR. The authors' pipeline ran thus. Nucleated cell counts per sample were estimated from amplification of reference gene primers within the assay. Sequence reads were collapsed and filtered to measure the absolute abundance of every unique TCRbeta CDR3 rearrangement. For each sample, productive Simpson clonality was calculated as the square root of Simpson's diversity index across productive rearrangements. The table was pulled from immuneACCESS by TCRdb, which kept in-frame rearrangements only. Such tables lose some clones; where checked, under half of the loss comes from unresolved V genes, and the rest has no known cause. That table supplies the V and J calls and clone size; D and trimming were determined from the DNA. The sample table records roughly 280,000 clones; around four fifths of these occur just once. The ten largest clones take up around 4% of the sample.

Each collaborating institution followed its own protocols to collect whole blood in K2EDTA tubes. For TCRbeta analysis, collaborators shipped samples in one of three forms: frozen whole blood, isolated PBMCs, or DNA extracted from either of those sample types. The receptor was isolated from a man aged 55 to 70 with acute or convalescent COVID-19. The sample comprised peripheral blood. The rearrangement joined TRBV30 to TRBJ2-2, with TRBD2 identical over 7 junction bases. CDR3 sequence: CAWKKSGARELFF. Here is the DNA: TGTGCCTGGAAAAAGAGCGGGGCAAGGGAGCTGTTTTTT.